Below are 3 T cell receptor beta chains sequenced from a single sample in a study of blood T cell repertoires in COVID-19. TCRdb's table, derived via immunoSEQ multiplex PCR, lists solely in-frame clones and lacks some. This table holds about 220,000 clones, roughly 89% found once. Sample: PBMCs or T cells enriched from blood (not recorded which). All receptors come from a woman in her thirties or forties with acute COVID-19.

This chain uses TRBV19 with TRBJ2-2; D unclear. Germline values: CDR1 LNHDA, CDR2 SQIVND (reference sequence). CDR3 length: 14 residues. V shed 9 bases and J shed 5 bases, with 16 bases lying between them. CDR3 bases: TGTGCCAGCCTAGACTGGGTGGTTACCGGGGAGCTGTTTTTT. Amino acid sequence: CASLDWVVTGELFF.

The chain links TRBV27 to TRBJ1-3; D is unresolved. CDR1 is MNHEY and CDR2 is SMNVEV in the germline V gene (reference sequence). The CDR3 extends over 11 amino acids. V lost 8 bases, J lost 4 bases, and 6 bases lay in between. The CDR3 reads CASVEGNTIYF. CDR3 sequence (DNA): TGTGCCAGCGTTGAGGGAAACACCATATATTTT.

The rearrangement links TRBV4-3 to TRBJ2-3, with D possibly TRBD1 on 5 matching bases. Trimming cost V 0 bases and J 7 bases, with 20 bases left between them. The CDR3 length is 17 residues. CDR1 and CDR2 from the germline V gene are LGHNA and YSLEER. In nucleotides, the CDR3 is TGCGCCAGCAGCCAAGATGGGGTCGAGACAGAACTAAATACGCAGTATTTT. This encodes CASSQDGVETELNTQYF.